A single sample gave rise to the 8 T cell receptor beta chains below, sequenced in a study of cytomegalovirus exposure and HLA in healthy donors. Both 60 Vbeta primers and 13 Jbeta primers went into the PCR. The data were produced by immunoSEQ multiplex PCR, yet TCRdb's version contains in-frame clones alone and is incomplete. The data show tens of thousands of clones, approximately 79% seen once. Sequenced input: PBMCs. These receptors originate from a man younger than 40 in good health and CMV-seronegative.

The chain links TRBV2 to TRBJ1-1, with D unresolved. The CDR3 consists of 14 residues. The germline gives CDR1 SNHLY, CDR2 FYNNEI. V lost 11 bases and J 6 bases, leaving 22 bases between the germline ends. The chain's CDR3 is CALRPLAGGAEAFF. CDR3 sequence (DNA): TGTGCCCTAAGGCCCCTGGCCGGAGGAGCTGAAGCTTTCTTT. The whole variable domain, remainder taken from reference TRBV2 and TRBJ1-1, is EPEVTQTPSHQVTQMGQEVILRCVPISNHLYFYWYRQILGQKVEFLVSFYNNEISEKSEIFDDQFSVERPDGSNFTLKIRSTKLEDSAMYFCALRPLAGGAEAFFGQGTRLTVV.

This clone came up once. This chain connects TRBV7-2 to TRBJ1-1; 9 bases line up with TRBD1. The V gene end was trimmed by 5 bases and the J gene end by 5 bases; junction bases not matched to a gene: 6. Germline V gene data show CDR1 as SGHTA and CDR2 as FQGNSA. This CDR3 is 14 amino acids long. The DNA for the CDR3 is TGTGCCAGCAGCAAAAACAGGGGGCGGACTGAAGCTTTCTTT. Amino acid sequence: CASSKNRGRTEAFF.

The rearrangement links TRBV11-2 to TRBJ1-1; D is uncertain. Germline V gene sequence: CDR1 SGHAT, CDR2 FQNNGV. V gave up 0 bases and J gave up 9 bases, with 5 bases separating them. The CDR3 contains 11 residues. The DNA of the CDR3 is TGTGCCAGCAGCTTAGATTTCAAAGCTTTCTTT. Translated, it gives CASSLDFKAFF.

V is TRBV7-8 and J is TRBJ1-4; a weak D match, TRBD1 (5 bases). V lost 4 bases and J 8 bases, leaving 14 bases between the germline ends. CDR3 length: 14 amino acids. Germline V CDR1 and CDR2: SGHVS, FQNEAQ. DNA of the CDR3: TGTGCCAGCAGCTCGAACAACCCAGGGGAAAAACTGTTTTTT. This translates into CASSSNNPGEKLFF.

This chain joins TRBV14 and TRBJ1-1; D gene uncertain. The V and J ends lost 1 base and 3 bases respectively, with 9 bases between them. The CDR3 runs 14 residues. Germline CDR1 reads SGHDN; CDR2 reads FVKESK. The DNA for the CDR3 is TGTGCCAGCAGCCAAGCGGGTCTGGACACTGAAGCTTTCTTT. As protein: CASSQAGLDTEAFF.

The rearrangement links TRBV19 to TRBJ1-1; D perhaps matches TRBD1 (6 bases). This CDR3 region has 13 residues. The V end was cut by 6 bases, the J end by 6 bases, with 14 bases between. CDR1 is LNHDA and CDR2 is SQIVND in the germline V gene (reference sequence). The CDR3 DNA reads TGTGCCAGTAGCCCCTCCCCAGGGGCTGAAGCTTTCTTT. Translating gives CASSPSPGAEAFF.

The V gene is TRBV29-1, the J gene TRBJ2-5; TRBD1 might be the D (6 bases). The last part of the DNA fits TRBJ2-7 better; the J call may be wrong. Germline loops: CDR1 SQVTM, CDR2 ANQGSEA. This CDR3 is 13 amino acids long. The CDR3 protein is CSVTGTTNYEQYF. CDR3 in DNA: TGCAGCGTTACCGGGACAACCAACTACGAGCAGTACTTC.

The J gene is TRBJ2-1, the V gene TRBV2; the D gene is possibly TRBD1 (6 bases). Germline lookup yields CDR1 SNHLY and CDR2 FYNNEI. CDR3 length equals 11 residues. V was pared by 6 bases and J by 9 bases, with 9 bases between. CDR3 DNA sequence: TGTGCCAGCAGACAGGGCCGTGAGCAGTTCTTC. Amino acids: CASRQGREQFF.